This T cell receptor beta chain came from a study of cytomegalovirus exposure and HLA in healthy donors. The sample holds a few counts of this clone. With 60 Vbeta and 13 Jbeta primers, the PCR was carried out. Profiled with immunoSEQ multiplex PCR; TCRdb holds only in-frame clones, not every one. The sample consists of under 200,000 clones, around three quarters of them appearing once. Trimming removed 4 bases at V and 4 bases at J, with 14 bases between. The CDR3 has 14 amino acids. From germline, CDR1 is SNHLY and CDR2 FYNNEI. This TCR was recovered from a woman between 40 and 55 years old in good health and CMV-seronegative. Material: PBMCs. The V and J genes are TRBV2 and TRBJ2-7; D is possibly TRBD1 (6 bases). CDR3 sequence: CASSATGMGYEQYF. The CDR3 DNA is TGTGCCAGCAGTGCCACAGGGATGGGGTACGAGCAGTACTTC.